This is a list of T cell receptor beta chains from one sample in a study of graft-versus-host responses after intestinal transplantation. Their antigens remain unidentified. TCRdb's table, derived via immunoSEQ multiplex PCR, lists solely in-frame clones and lacks some. The sample contains some 48,000 clones, roughly 96% of which appear only once. The sequenced sample was unstimulated CD8+ T cells sorted from spleen or lymph node cells, obtained before transplant. The receptors were gathered from a human donor who was the organ donor for an intestinal transplant. Each CDR3 is given without its conserved first and last residue. The D gene is left open where the match is weak. Some rows have no size entry. The others give once, few or many, or a class for an expanded clone.

j_call d_call clone_size v_call cdr3_aa
TRBJ2-2 TRBD2 once TRBV9 ASSVADWGGNTGELF
TRBJ2-3 . once TRBV5-4 ASSKAPTDTQY
TRBJ1-1 TRBD1 . TRBV28 ASSSQGGPGTEAF
TRBJ2-7 . . TRBV29-1 SVVLATAEQY
. . . TRBV6-6 ASSYTASYEQY
TRBJ2-2 TRBD1 . TRBV7-2 ASSLALGIGTANTGELF
TRBJ1-2 . . TRBV27 ASSLSGGVGNT
TRBJ2-3 . . TRBV5-1 ASSLEATADTQY
TRBJ2-3 . . TRBV7-3 ASSLTAGLSTDTQY
TRBJ1-6 TRBD1 . TRBV6-1 ASSDLTGQGYSPLH
TRBJ2-7 TRBD1 . TRBV13 ASSLQGAGISSYEQY
TRBJ2-3 . . TRBV10-3 AISLAVTDTQY
TRBJ2-5 TRBD1 . TRBV6-1 ASSDWQGEETQY
TRBJ1-1 . . TRBV5-4 ASSLPAGGSHTEAF
TRBJ2-7 . . TRBV10-2 ASRDAYYEQY
TRBJ1-6 . . TRBV30 AWSVSGNSPLH
TRBJ1-2 TRBD1 . TRBV4-2 ASSFRDSGIYGYT
TRBJ2-3 TRBD2 . TRBV2 ASGATPAGETSTDTQY
TRBJ1-2 TRBD1 . TRBV30 AWSAGTGDYGYT
TRBJ1-1 . . TRBV7-3 ASSLSGGNTEAF
TRBJ1-5 . . TRBV18 ASSPTYGQYSNQPQH
TRBJ2-7 . . TRBV27 ASRSLPADEQY
TRBJ2-7 . . TRBV7-9 ASSLDSSYEQY
TRBJ2-2 . few TRBV25-1 ASTKGAGELF
TRBJ1-3 TRBD1 . TRBV7-8 ASSLVGTDSGNTIY
TRBJ1-4 TRBD1 . TRBV7-8 ASSPDRGNEKLF
TRBJ1-5 . . TRBV7-3 ASSMGGSNQPQH
TRBJ2-5 TRBD2 . TRBV4-2 ASSPIAGGLQETQY
TRBJ1-3 TRBD1 . TRBV7-8 ASSLTGAVDGNTIY
TRBJ1-4 TRBD1 . TRBV9 ASSGQGNEKLF
TRBJ1-1 . . TRBV27 ASSFGQMNTEAF
TRBJ1-1 TRBD1 . TRBV7-3 ASSGQGMNTEAF
TRBJ2-5 TRBD2 . TRBV29-1 SVVAGEETQY
TRBJ2-4 . . TRBV4-1 ASSQDLHIQY
TRBJ1-2 TRBD1 . TRBV7-9 ASSPIKGAGQGAHGYT
TRBJ1-2 . . TRBV6-1 ASSAGGEPIFGYT
TRBJ2-5 . . TRBV7-9 ASSLSVRGRETQY
TRBJ2-3 TRBD2 . TRBV10-3 AINPGVAGGPTDTQY
TRBJ2-5 TRBD2 . TRBV19 ASSIEERGGPETQY
TRBJ2-1 . . TRBV28 ASSLLAETYNEQF
TRBJ2-6 . once TRBV27 ASSPTVSGANVLT
TRBJ2-7 . once TRBV11-2 ASSLGAGQFSYEQY
TRBJ2-1 TRBD2 once TRBV7-6 ASSSGLAGGELNEQF
TRBJ1-3 . . TRBV7-6 ASSFLGGTSGNTIY
TRBJ2-7 . . TRBV30 AWSVGSPYEQY
TRBJ1-1 TRBD1 . TRBV18 ASSPEDRKKAEAF
TRBJ1-1 . . TRBV30 AWSQMNTEAF
TRBJ1-1 . . TRBV19 ASSIQNTEAF
TRBJ2-1 TRBD2 . TRBV6-6 ASSLPGTSGSSEQF
TRBJ1-1 TRBD1 . TRBV7-2 ASSQTDREGVGAF
TRBJ1-2 TRBD1 . TRBV5-4 ASSTEDRGGGYT
TRBJ1-6 . . TRBV30 AWSVEGGYNSPLH
TRBJ1-1 . . TRBV9 ASSSAKGEVHNTEAF
TRBJ1-2 TRBD1 . TRBV7-6 ASSSHYRDRVEVDGGYT
TRBJ1-3 . . TRBV6-1 ASSELGLGNTIY